These 24 T cell receptor beta chains originate from one sample sequenced in a study of T cells in women clearing cervical HPV infection. Only in-frame clones appear in the TCRdb table, and some are missing; sequencing was by immunoSEQ multiplex PCR. The ten most abundant clones cover approximately 4.2% of a sample with fewer than 35,000 clones. The sequencing sample was made of blood buffy coat. The receptor source for this set is a woman between 18 and 70 years old with a cervical HPV16 infection that either progressed to CIN3+ or cleared (not recorded which).

Points on this clone: Read coverage stops 3 residues before the CDR3 terminus; the germline J gene supplies the remainder. The J gene is TRBJ1-1, the V gene TRBV2, with D possibly matching TRBD1 (5 bases). CDR1 and CDR2 (germline): SNHLY, FYNNEI. The CDR3 contains 12 residues. Partial CDR3 DNA: TGTGCCAGCAGAAGGACCGGACAAGAA. This sequence encodes CASRRTGQE. The full CDR3 sequence reads CASRRTGQEAFF.

This CDR3 is CASSGRVQNTEAFF. Incomplete CDR3 DNA: TGTGCCAGCAGTGGCAGGGTTCAGAACACTGAA. V is TRBV6-1 and J is TRBJ1-1, with D tentatively TRBD1 (5 bases). The read comes to an end 3 residues before the CDR3 does, leaving the germline J gene to fill in the end. Germline-derived CDR1 and CDR2 are MNHNS and SASEGT. Deletions cut 4 bases from V and 1 base from J, with 10 bases between. The CDR3 contains 14 residues.

For this clone: The CDR3 is cut off 3 residues early in the read; its end comes from the germline J gene. This chain links TRBV5-1 with TRBJ1-6; 7 bases are a match to TRBD1. Trimming removed 4 bases from V and 9 bases from J; junction bases left unmatched: 10. This CDR3 contains 15 residues. Germline CDR1 is SGHRS and CDR2 is YFSETQ. The CDR3 reads CASSGAGEGASPLHF. The part of the CDR3 DNA that was read is TGCGCCAGCAGCGGGGCCGGAGAGGGGGCTTCACCC.

Of note for this clone: From the germline J gene comes the end of the CDR3, since the read stops 3 residues before it. V and J are TRBV20-1 and TRBJ2-7; 9 bases align to TRBD2. This CDR3 is 16 amino acids long. Germline CDR1 reads DFQATT; CDR2 reads SNEGSKA (reference sequence). After removal of 0 bases from V and 0 bases from J, the junction contained 6 bases not matched to a gene. The CDR3 here is CSARDPTSGSSYEQYF. The DNA read from the CDR3 is TGCAGTGCTAGAGATCCGACTAGCGGAAGCTCCTACGAG.

Comment on this clone: The read is 3 residues too short to cover the CDR3 end, so that end is filled in from the germline J gene. This chain uses TRBV20-1 with TRBJ2-1, with D tentatively TRBD2 (5 bases). This CDR3 is 14 amino acids long. V was clipped by 7 bases and J by 7 bases, with 20 bases between them. Germline lookup yields CDR1 DFQATT and CDR2 SNEGSKA (reference sequence). Partial CDR3 DNA: TGCAGTGAGAGGTCGGGTAGCGTTGATAATGAG. This gives the protein CSERSGSVDNE. The CDR3 in its entirety is CSERSGSVDNEQFF.

As concerns this clone: The missing CDR3 end, 3 residues past where the read stops, is filled in from the germline J gene. The chain has TRBV5-1 and TRBJ2-3; 10 bases agree with TRBD2. This CDR3 is 14 amino acids long. Germline CDR1 SGHRS, CDR2 YFSETQ. J was trimmed by 7 bases and V by 7 bases; bases with no gene match: 9. The sequenced part of the CDR3 DNA is TGCGCCAGCGAGCGGGAGGGAGCCCAAAATACG. Protein: CASEREGAQNT. The full CDR3 is CASEREGAQNTQYF.

Of note for this clone: The read ends 3 residues early relative to the CDR3; the germline J gene fills the gap. The chain recombines TRBV5-6 with TRBJ1-2; TRBD1 agrees at 8 bases. This CDR3 is 13 amino acids long. V trimming: 3 bases; J trimming: 7 bases; junction bases outside the gene matches: 5. Germline V gives CDR1 SGHDT, CDR2 YYEEEE. The sequenced CDR3 bases are TGTGCCAGCAGCTATTGGACAGGGAGTGGC. Protein product: CASSYWTGSG. In full, the CDR3 is CASSYWTGSGYTF.

As to this clone: The DNA ends 3 residues before the CDR3 does, and the rest of the CDR3 is filled in from the germline J gene. The chain combines TRBV5-4 with TRBJ1-1; D perhaps matches TRBD1 (5 bases). The germline gives CDR1 SGHNT, CDR2 YYREEE (reference sequence). Trimming took 5 bases from V and 6 from J, leaving 17 bases between them. The CDR3 length is 14 residues. The sequenced part of the CDR3 DNA is TGTGCCAGCAGTCGAGACAGTCTGAGCGCTGAA. Residues: CASSRDSLSAE. The entire CDR3 protein is CASSRDSLSAEAFF.

With regard to this clone: Read data end 3 residues before the CDR3 end; the end is taken from the germline J gene. The J gene is TRBJ1-4, the V gene TRBV7-9, with TRBD1 identical over 7 bases. CDR1 and CDR2 (germline): SEHNR, FQNEAQ (reference sequence). J lost 8 bases, V lost 8 bases, and 11 bases had no gene match. The CDR3 is made up of 14 amino acids. The CDR3 spells CASGLFQGEEKLFF. CDR3 DNA (partial): TGTGCCAGCGGCCTTTTCCAGGGGGAAGAAAAA.

Of note for this clone: The sequenced fragment ends 3 residues before the CDR3 boundary, so the rest is inferred from the germline J gene. The rearrangement joins TRBV5-4 to TRBJ1-2; 12 bases line up with TRBD1. The CDR3 contains 15 residues. Trimming cost V 4 bases and J 3 bases; bases outside gene matches: 4. The germline gives CDR1 SGHNT, CDR2 YYREEE (reference sequence). CDR3 bases read: TGTGCCAGCAGCCGGGGACAGGGGGCGGACTATGGC. This sequence encodes CASSRGQGADYG. The CDR3 in its entirety is CASSRGQGADYGYTF.

Notes on this clone: The read ends 3 residues early relative to the CDR3; the germline J gene fills the gap. This chain joins TRBV19 and TRBJ2-1, with a tentative D call TRBD1 (6 bases). Germline V gene data show CDR1 as LNHDA and CDR2 as SQIVND (reference sequence). The CDR3 is made up of 14 amino acids. V shed 5 bases and J shed 2 bases, with 10 bases lying between them. The CDR3 bases that were read are TGTGCCAGTAGTTGGGGGCCCACCTACAATGAG. This translates into CASSWGPTYNE. The full CDR3 reads CASSWGPTYNEQFF. The complete variable domain, with remaining parts taken from reference TRBV19 and TRBJ2-1, reads DGGITQSPKYLFRKEGQNVTLSCEQNLNHDAMYWYRQDPGQGLRLIYYSQIVNDFQKGDIAEGYSVSREKKESFPLTVTSAQKNPTAFYLCASSWGPTYNEQFFGPGTRLTVL.

Comments on this clone: The read terminates 3 residues ahead of where the CDR3 ends, so the germline J gene completes it. V is TRBV6-2 or TRBV6-3 and J is TRBJ1-5; a possible D gene is TRBD1 (6 bases). With 6 bases removed from V and 3 bases from J, the gap between germline ends came to 12 bases. CDR1 MNHEY and CDR2 SVGEGT come from the germline V gene. This CDR3 has 14 amino acids. The CDR3 DNA, read in part, is TGTGCCAGCAGGCGGACAGAAGACAATCAGCCC. It yields the protein CASRRTEDNQP. The CDR3 as a whole reads CASRRTEDNQPQHF.

With respect to this clone: The read falls 3 residues short of the CDR3 end, and the missing part is taken from the germline J gene. The V call is TRBV5-1, the J call TRBJ1-2, with a tentative D call TRBD1 (5 bases). The CDR3 consists of 12 residues. Trimming removed 2 bases from V and 7 bases from J, with 9 bases in between. The V gene's germline CDR1 is SGHRS and CDR2 YFSETQ. CDR3 DNA (partial): TGCGCCAGCAGCTTATCAGGGTCTGGC. Its protein is CASSLSGSG. The CDR3 in its entirety is CASSLSGSGYTF.

In the case of this clone: The read ends 3 residues shy of where the CDR3 ends; the end is completed using the germline J gene. The chain carries TRBV10-3 and TRBJ2-2; possible D gene TRBD1, 5 bases. The V and J ends lost 3 bases and 5 bases respectively, with 10 bases between them. Germline assignment: CDR1 ENHRY and CDR2 SYGVKD. The CDR3 contains 14 residues. The CDR3 bases that were read are TGTGCCATCAGTGATATCAGGGAAACCGGGGAG. It is translated as CAISDIRETGE. The full-length CDR3 reads as CAISDIRETGELFF.

Points on this clone: From the germline J gene comes the end of the CDR3, since the read stops 3 residues before it. The chain is built from TRBV11-2 and TRBJ2-2; maybe TRBD2 (5 bases). This CDR3 spans 11 amino acids. The germline V gene has CDR1 SGHAT and CDR2 FQNNGV. V shed 6 bases and J shed 7 bases, with 6 bases lying between them. CDR3 residues: CASSRGGELFF. The CDR3 DNA, read in part, is TGTGCCAGCAGTCGGGGCGGGGAG.

In regard to this clone: The read ends 3 residues shy of where the CDR3 ends; the end is completed using the germline J gene. J is TRBJ2-7 and V is TRBV11-2; 7 bases are a match to TRBD1. The J segment lost 2 bases and the V segment lost 4 bases, leaving 2 bases of the junction unmatched. The CDR3 has 13 amino acids. Germline CDR1 and CDR2: SGHAT and FQNNGV. CDR3 DNA, as far as it was read: TGTGCCAGCAGCTCGGGACAGACCTACGAG. Its protein is CASSSGQTYE. The full CDR3 is CASSSGQTYEQYF.

A note on this clone: The CDR3 end lies 3 residues beyond the end of the read and is filled in from the germline J gene. The genes are TRBV19 and TRBJ2-7; 7 bases match TRBD1. Germline V CDR1 and CDR2: LNHDA, SQIVND (reference sequence). The CDR3 sequence is 14 residues long. The V gene end was trimmed by 1 base and the J gene end by 1 base; junction bases not matched to a gene: 1. CDR3 in amino acids: CASSIVTGSYEQYF. Incomplete CDR3 DNA: TGTGCCAGTAGTATAGTGACAGGGTCCTACGAG.

As concerns this clone: With the read ending 3 residues before the CDR3 end, the germline J gene is used to fill in that end. This sequence joins TRBV12-3 or TRBV12-4 and TRBJ2-1; TRBD1 matches at 11 bases. The CDR3 runs to 15 residues. V was clipped by 6 bases and J by 8 bases; unmatched bases: 9. CDR3 region: CASSPYGQGAYEQFF. Incomplete CDR3 DNA: TGTGCCAGCAGCCCCTACGGACAGGGGGCCTATGAG.

Worth noting for this clone: Sequencing ends 3 residues short of the CDR3 end; the germline J gene provides the rest. Different DNA sequences within this sample yield the same CDR3. This sequence joins TRBV20-1 and TRBJ1-3, with 7 bases lining up with TRBD1. CDR1 is DFQATT and CDR2 is SNEGSKA in the germline V gene (reference sequence). The CDR3 is made up of 15 amino acids. Trimming removed 4 bases from V and 3 bases from J; junction bases left unmatched: 9. Incomplete CDR3 DNA: TGCAGTGCTACAGGGGGAGCAGGGTTTGGAAACACC. Translated: CSATGGAGFGNT. The full CDR3 is CSATGGAGFGNTIYF.

Turning to this clone: The read ends 3 residues before the CDR3 terminus; that terminus is restored from the germline J gene. The chain employs TRBV2 and TRBJ1-2, with D perhaps TRBD1 (6 bases). This CDR3 contains 13 residues. The germline V gene has CDR1 SNHLY and CDR2 FYNNEI. With 9 bases removed from V and 4 bases from J, the gap between germline ends came to 15 bases. The part of the CDR3 DNA that was read is TGTGCCAGTAGAAACACAGGGAGCTATGGC. Translation gives CASRNTGSYG. From start to end, the CDR3 is CASRNTGSYGYTF.

A word on this clone: The CDR3 end falls 3 residues outside the read, so it is completed with the germline J gene. The V and J genes are TRBV10-3 and TRBJ2-3, with TRBD2 identical over 8 bases. Per germline, CDR1 ENHRY and CDR2 SYGVKD. The CDR3 is 16 residues long. The V segment lost 3 bases and the J segment 4 bases; nucleotides outside the gene matches: 9. The CDR3 DNA, read in part, is TGTGCCATCAGTGACCCACCGGGGGGGCCCGCAGATACG. It specifies CAISDPPGGPADT. The entire CDR3 reads CAISDPPGGPADTQYF.

As regards this clone: The read is 3 residues too short to cover the CDR3 end, so that end is filled in from the germline J gene. The chain recombines TRBV2 with TRBJ2-5; 10 bases are shared with TRBD1. Looked up from germline, CDR1 is SNHLY and CDR2 is FYNNEI. CDR3 length: 15 residues. After removal of 8 bases from V and 5 bases from J, the junction contained 11 bases not matched to a gene. CDR3 protein: CASLPGQGRGETQYF. The DNA read from the CDR3 is TGTGCCAGCCTTCCGGGACAGGGGAGAGGGGAGACC.

Details on this clone: Coverage ceases 3 residues before the CDR3 finishes, and the germline J gene fills in the end. The chain has TRBV18 and TRBJ2-1, with 11 bases that match TRBD2. Trimming at V came to 3 bases and at J to 4 bases, leaving 5 bases not matched to a gene. The germline V gene has CDR1 KGHSH and CDR2 LQKENI. The CDR3 totals 16 residues. The sequenced part of the CDR3 DNA is TGTGCCAGCTCACCGTCTCTAGCGGGGGGATACAATGAG. Translation: CASSPSLAGGYNE. The complete CDR3 sequence is CASSPSLAGGYNEQFF.

Remarks on this clone: The CDR3 end is not reached by the read, which stops 3 residues before it; the germline J gene fills it in. The V gene is TRBV23-1, the J gene TRBJ2-7; the match to TRBD1 covers 7 bases. TRBV23-1 counts as an open reading frame of uncertain function. This CDR3 has 18 residues. V lost 0 bases to trimming and J lost 1 base; unmatched junction nucleotides: 12. The CDR3 bases that were read are TGCGCCAGCAGTCAATCGATCCCGGGCAGGGGGTTTTCCTACGAG. Translating it yields CASSQSIPGRGFSYE. Given in full, the CDR3 is CASSQSIPGRGFSYEQYF.